These T cell receptor beta chains were read from a single sample in a study of beta chain features in type 1 diabetes. Only in-frame clones appear in the TCRdb table, and some are missing; sequencing was by immunoSEQ multiplex PCR. The data show 330,000 or so clones, roughly an eighth seen once. The sequencing input was naive CD4+ T cells from blood. The receptor set was obtained from a woman younger than 35 with type 1 diabetes. The CDR3 runs from the conserved cysteine through the conserved F or W. A D gene is named only where the DNA matches it firmly. Clone size, where shown, is once, few, many, or a class for clones that have expanded.

few	TRBV30	TRBJ2-7	TRBD2	16	CAWSGLAGGPSYEQYF	TGTGCCTGGAGCGGGTTGGCGGGAGGGCCCTCCTACGAGCAGTACTTC
few	TRBV20-1	TRBJ2-3	TRBD1	11	CSAKGANTQYF	TGCAGTGCCAAGGGGGCGAATACGCAGTATTTT
few	TRBV19	TRBJ2-2	TRBD1	14	CASAGTGDPGELFF	TGTGCCAGCGCCGGGACAGGGGACCCCGGGGAGCTGTTTTTT
few	TRBV6-6	TRBJ2-1	TRBD2	14	CASRIAGGPGEQFF	TGTGCCAGCAGAATAGCGGGAGGGCCGGGAGAGCAGTTCTTC
-	TRBV29-1	TRBJ2-7	TRBD2	13	CSGRGGTDYEQYF	TGCAGCGGACGGGGAGGGACGGATTACGAGCAGTACTTC
-	TRBV7-2	TRBJ2-5	-	13	CASSPGEQETQYF	TGTGCCAGCAGCCCCGGGGAACAAGAGACCCAGTACTTC
-	TRBV7-2	TRBJ1-2	-	14	CASSIPLWHYGYTF	TGTGCCAGCAGTATCCCCCTTTGGCACTATGGCTACACCTTC
few	TRBV2	TRBJ2-1	-	11	CASTPRGEQFF	TGTGCCAGCACCCCTCGGGGTGAGCAGTTCTTC
few	TRBV28	TRBJ1-3	-	13	CASSPQDRNTIYF	TGTGCCAGCAGTCCCCAGGACAGAAACACCATATATTTT
-	TRBV5-6	TRBJ2-1	TRBD2	18	CASSLLAGGASSYNEQFF	TGTGCCAGCAGCTTGCTAGCGGGAGGTGCCAGCTCCTACAATGAGCAGTTCTTC
-	TRBV20-1	TRBJ2-1	-	11	CSARGRRQQFF	TGCAGTGCTAGAGGTAGGCGGCAGCAGTTCTTC
-	TRBV18	TRBJ2-5	-	15	CASSPQTGAAETQYF	TGTGCCAGCTCACCTCAGACCGGTGCGGCTGAGACCCAGTACTTC